This TCR beta chain was recorded in a study of cytomegalovirus exposure and HLA in healthy donors. At the level of the study: About 85 million unique TCR sequences came from HLA-typed donors in an early release.

PCR used 60 Vbeta primers and 13 Jbeta primers. Profiling relied on immunoSEQ multiplex PCR, and the TCRdb table lists in-frame clones only, not all of them. Seen here are 150,000 or so clones, 70% to 85% observed once, and the top ten hold around 1.9%. For this clone: Antigen specificity is unknown.

General study results and limits: 150 or so TCR beta chains were listed as cytomegalovirus-associated. Common viral pathogens were later found to be apparently linked to several of the most significant clusters. A prior analysis recorded that most TCR beta V segments were productive about 87% or about 30% of the time.

Trimming took 0 bases from V and 3 from J; bases not matched to a gene: 1. The CDR3 length is 15 residues. Germline CDR1 is SGHTA and CDR2 is FQGNSA. What was sequenced was PBMCs. The rearrangement links TRBV7-2 to TRBJ1-3, with 8 bases lining up with TRBD1. The sequence was collected from a woman aged 40 to 50 in good health and CMV-seronegative. The CDR3 bases are TGTGCCAGCAGCTTAGCTGACAGGGGTGGAAACACCATATATTTT. Translating it yields CASSLADRGGNTIYF.